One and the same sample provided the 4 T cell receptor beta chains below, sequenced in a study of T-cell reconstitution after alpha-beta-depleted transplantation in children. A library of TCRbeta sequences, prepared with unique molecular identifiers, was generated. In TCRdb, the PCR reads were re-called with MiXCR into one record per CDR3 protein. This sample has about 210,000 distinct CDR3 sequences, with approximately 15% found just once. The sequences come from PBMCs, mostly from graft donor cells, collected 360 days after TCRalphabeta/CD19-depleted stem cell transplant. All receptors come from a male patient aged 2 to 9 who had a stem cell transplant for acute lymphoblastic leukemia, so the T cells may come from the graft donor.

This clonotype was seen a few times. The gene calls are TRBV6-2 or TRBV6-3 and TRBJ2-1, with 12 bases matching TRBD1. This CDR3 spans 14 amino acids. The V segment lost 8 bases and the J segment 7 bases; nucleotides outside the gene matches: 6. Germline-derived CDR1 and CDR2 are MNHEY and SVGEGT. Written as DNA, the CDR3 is TGTGCCAGCGTCCGGGACAGGGGGCGGAATGAGCAGTTCTTC. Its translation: CASVRDRGRNEQFF.

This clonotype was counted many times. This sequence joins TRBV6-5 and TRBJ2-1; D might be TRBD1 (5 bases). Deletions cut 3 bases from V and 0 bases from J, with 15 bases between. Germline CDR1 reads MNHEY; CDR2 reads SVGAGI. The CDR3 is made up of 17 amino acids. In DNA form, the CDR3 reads TGTGCCAGCAGTTATAAGGGGAACTTCGACTCCTACAATGAGCAGTTCTTC. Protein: CASSYKGNFDSYNEQFF.

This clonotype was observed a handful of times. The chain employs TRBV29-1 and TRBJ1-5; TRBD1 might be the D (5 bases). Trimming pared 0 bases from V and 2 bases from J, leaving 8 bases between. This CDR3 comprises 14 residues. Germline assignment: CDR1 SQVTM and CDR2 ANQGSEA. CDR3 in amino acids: CSVEDPGRNQPQHF. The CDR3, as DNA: TGCAGCGTTGAAGATCCGGGACGCAATCAGCCCCAGCATTTT.

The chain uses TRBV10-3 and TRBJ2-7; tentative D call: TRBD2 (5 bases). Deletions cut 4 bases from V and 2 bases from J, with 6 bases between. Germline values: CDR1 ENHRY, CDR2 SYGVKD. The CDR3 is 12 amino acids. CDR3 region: CAISGGTYEQYF. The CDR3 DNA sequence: TGTGCCATCAGTGGAGGGACCTACGAGCAGTACTTC.